A selection of T cell receptor beta chains follows, all from one sample in a study of Graves' ophthalmopathy and Graves' hyperthyroidism. TCRdb reprocessed the multiplex PCR reads via MiXCR and lists one record per CDR3 protein. The sample lists almost 750,000 distinct CDR3 sequences, roughly two fifths occurring once. Material: peripheral blood. The source of these receptors is an adult man with Graves' ophthalmopathy. CDR3s include the opening cysteine and the closing phenylalanine or tryptophan. The order of the fields is J gene, D gene, CDR3 length, clone size, V gene, CDR3 DNA, CDR3 protein. A D gene is named only where the DNA matches it firmly. The size field is filled for only some rows; it gives once, few, many or a size class.

J: TRBJ1-2; D: -; length: 13; size: few; V: TRBV11-1; DNA: TGTGCCAGCAGCTTACCCTCGGGGAGTGGCTACGCCTTT; CDR3: CASSLPSGSGYAF
J: TRBJ1-2; D: -; length: 14; size: -; V: TRBV7-9; DNA: TGTGCCAGCAGCTTAATAGCCGGGGACTATGGCTACACCTTC; CDR3: CASSLIAGDYGYTF
J: TRBJ1-1; D: -; length: 14; size: -; V: TRBV10-2; DNA: TGTGCCAGCAGTGAATTAATCGAGGACACTGAAGCTTTCTTT; CDR3: CASSELIEDTEAFF
J: TRBJ2-7; D: -; length: 15; size: -; V: TRBV14; DNA: TGTGCCAGCAGCCAAGGGGCGACTAGCTCCTACGAGCAGTACTTC; CDR3: CASSQGATSSYEQYF
J: TRBJ1-2; D: TRBD1; length: 15; size: -; V: TRBV10-3; DNA: TGTGCCAGCAGTCCGTCTTGGACAGGGCCGTATGGCTACACCTTC; CDR3: CASSPSWTGPYGYTF
J: TRBJ2-2; D: TRBD1; length: 16; size: -; V: TRBV25-1; DNA: TGTGCCAGCAGTGATGTCATAGGACAGGGGGCCGGGGAGCTGTTTTTT; CDR3: CASSDVIGQGAGELFF
J: TRBJ1-5; D: TRBD1; length: 16; size: -; V: TRBV29-1; DNA: TGTGCCTGGAGCCAAAGGTGGGGACAGGGCGGTCAGCCCCAGCATTTT; CDR3: CAWSQRWGQGGQPQHF
J: TRBJ2-7; D: TRBD2; length: 14; size: many; V: TRBV4-3; DNA: TGCGCCAGCAGCCAAGGACTAGCGGTCTACGAGCAGTACTTC; CDR3: CASSQGLAVYEQYF
J: TRBJ1-1; D: TRBD1; length: 12; size: -; V: TRBV25-1; DNA: TGTGCCAGCGCTGGACAGGGGAATGAAGCTTTCTTT; CDR3: CASAGQGNEAFF
J: TRBJ1-5; D: TRBD1; length: 18; size: -; V: TRBV20-1; DNA: TGCAGTGCTTCTCCGACAGGGAAGGGAGGGGCTAGCAATCAGCCCCAGCATTTT; CDR3: CSASPTGKGGASNQPQHF
J: TRBJ1-1; D: -; length: 13; size: -; V: TRBV20-1; DNA: TGCAGTGCTAGAGGGACGGTTGGAACTGAAGCTTTCTTT; CDR3: CSARGTVGTEAFF
J: TRBJ1-1; D: -; length: 13; size: many; V: TRBV7-3; DNA: TGTGCCAGCAGCTATTTGAGGAACACTGAAGCTTTCTTT; CDR3: CASSYLRNTEAFF
J: TRBJ1-1; D: -; length: 14; size: few; V: TRBV20-1; DNA: TGCAGTGCTAGAGATCGCCCCAGATTCACTGAAGCTTTCTTT; CDR3: CSARDRPRFTEAFF
J: TRBJ2-5; D: TRBD1; length: 15; size: once; V: TRBV2; DNA: TGTGCCAGCAATTTTGACAGGGGGCCTCAAGAGACCCAGTACTTC; CDR3: CASNFDRGPQETQYF
J: TRBJ1-5; D: -; length: 14; size: -; V: TRBV9; DNA: TGTGCCAGCAGTCCCAGGGGAACGAGGCAGCCCCAGCATTTT; CDR3: CASSPRGTRQPQHF
J: TRBJ2-6; D: TRBD1; length: 18; size: -; V: TRBV10-3; DNA: TGTGCCAGCAGTTACACGAGGACAGGGGCGGCTGGGGCCAACGTCCTGACTTTC; CDR3: CASSYTRTGAAGANVLTF
J: TRBJ1-4; D: -; length: 15; size: many; V: TRBV10-3; DNA: TGTGCCATCAGCCCCGGCTCGGGGGCTAATGAAAAACTGTTTTTT; CDR3: CAISPGSGANEKLFF
J: TRBJ1-2; D: TRBD1; length: 13; size: -; V: TRBV10-3; DNA: TGTGCCATCAGCCGGACAGGCTACTATGGCTACACCTTC; CDR3: CAISRTGYYGYTF
J: TRBJ2-5; D: TRBD2; length: 14; size: -; V: TRBV7-8; DNA: TGCGCCAGCAGCACCTCTGGGGGGGGTGAGACCCAGTACTTC; CDR3: CASSTSGGGETQYF
J: TRBJ1-1; D: TRBD1; length: 14; size: -; V: TRBV19; DNA: TGTGCCAGTAGTATAGGAGGGGGCTCGGCTGAAGCTTTCTTT; CDR3: CASSIGGGSAEAFF
J: TRBJ1-5; D: TRBD1; length: 16; size: -; V: TRBV24-1; DNA: TGTGCCAGCAGTTACTTTCCGGGACAGGGGGCGAGGAATCAGCATTTT; CDR3: CASSYFPGQGARNQHF
J: TRBJ1-1; D: -; length: 16; size: -; V: TRBV4-2; DNA: TGTGCCAGCAGCCAAGATCAGGGGCAGGGGAACACTGAAGCTTTCTTT; CDR3: CASSQDQGQGNTEAFF
J: TRBJ2-3; D: TRBD2; length: 16; size: -; V: TRBV29-1; DNA: TGCAGCGTCAAAAGTACTAGCGGGAGGATTCCAGATACGCAGTATTTT; CDR3: CSVKSTSGRIPDTQYF
J: TRBJ1-5; D: TRBD1; length: 17; size: -; V: TRBV24-1; DNA: TGTGCCACCAGTGACCCAGGGACAGGGTATGGCAATCAGCCCCAGCATTTT; CDR3: CATSDPGTGYGNQPQHF
J: TRBJ1-2; D: TRBD1; length: 14; size: -; V: TRBV6-5; DNA: TGTGCCAGCACCGGACTCAGACAGGGTAAAGGCTACACCTTC; CDR3: CASTGLRQGKGYTF